The rows below give T cell receptor beta chains drawn from one sample of a study of glioma-infiltrating T cells. TCRdb passed the multiplex PCR reads through MiXCR, listing each CDR3 protein once. The sample contains approximately 45,000 distinct CDR3 sequences, around 24% of which appear only once. The source material was glioma tissue, nonneoplastic brain tissue, or PBMCs (not recorded which). The receptors originated from a human donor with low-grade glioma or glioblastoma, undergoing nonglioma brain surgery, or in good health (not recorded which). Each CDR3 is given with its conserved first and last residue. The D gene is left open where the match is weak. Some rows mark clone size as missing; the rest say once, few, many or name a class of expanded clone.

>TRBJ2-7|NA|TRBV29-1|NA
TGCAGCGTTGAGCTCCGATCATCCACCTACGAGCAGTACTTC
CSVELRSSTYEQYF
>TRBJ2-1|NA|TRBV2|many
TGTGCCAGCAGACCGGGACAATCCAATGAGCAGTTCTTC
CASRPGQSNEQFF
>TRBJ1-2|NA|TRBV18|many
TGTGCCAGCTCACCATCCCGGACCGAGGGCTACACCTTC
CASSPSRTEGYTF
>TRBJ2-1|NA|TRBV2|many
TGTGCCAGCAGTGCCAGCTCATATGAGCAGTTCTTC
CASSASSYEQFF
>TRBJ1-4|NA|TRBV3-1|many
TGTGCCAGCAGCCCCTCCGAGTTGGAAAAACTGTTTTTT
CASSPSELEKLFF
>TRBJ1-2|TRBD1|TRBV4-1|NA
TGCGCCAGCAGCCAGAATAACGAACAGGGGAGCTATGGCTACACCTTC
CASSQNNEQGSYGYTF
>TRBJ2-3|NA|TRBV6-1|many
TGTGCCAGCAGTGAATCCCAAACAGATACGCAGTATTTT
CASSESQTDTQYF
>TRBJ1-4|NA|TRBV2|many
TGTGCCAGCAGTGACTTTTCTAATGAAAAACTGTTTTTT
CASSDFSNEKLFF
>TRBJ2-3|TRBD2|TRBV11-2|once
TGTGCCAGCGGCCCCCGGACTAGCGGGAAGTTCACAGATACGCAGTATTTT
CASGPRTSGKFTDTQYF
>TRBJ1-1|NA|TRBV4-3|many
TGCGCCAGCAGCCAAGATTTGGGCTCTGAAGCTTTCTTT
CASSQDLGSEAFF
>TRBJ2-3|TRBD2|TRBV12-3/TRBV12-4|NA
TGTGCCAGCAGCCTGACTAGCTCAGATACGCAGTATTTT
CASSLTSSDTQYF
>TRBJ2-3|TRBD2|TRBV6-1|many
TGTGCCAGCAGTGAAGTAGCGGGAGGGCCAGATACGCAGTATTTT
CASSEVAGGPDTQYF
>TRBJ2-3|TRBD1|TRBV19|NA
TGTGCCAGTAACAGAGAGGGGGCTGAAGATACGCAGTATTTT
CASNREGAEDTQYF
>TRBJ1-1|NA|TRBV28|NA
TGTGCCAGCAGTTTATTTGGCGGGGGAGGAATCACAGAAGCTTTCTTT
CASSLFGGGGITEAFF
>TRBJ2-3|NA|TRBV11-1|many
TGTGCCAGCAGCCTAGGGGGGCGGGGCACAGATACGCAGTATTTT
CASSLGGRGTDTQYF
>TRBJ2-7|NA|TRBV27|many
TGTGCCAGCAGTCACCGGGACACCCTCTACGAGCAGTACTTC
CASSHRDTLYEQYF
>TRBJ1-1|TRBD1|TRBV12-3/TRBV12-4|few
TGTGCCAGCAGACCCGGGACAGGATGGGACACTGAAGCTTTCTTT
CASRPGTGWDTEAFF
>TRBJ2-1|NA|TRBV15|many
TGTGCCACCAGCAGAGATTCAAGGGACTTGCCATACAATGAGCAGTTCTTC
CATSRDSRDLPYNEQFF
>TRBJ2-3|NA|TRBV7-9|few
TGTGCCAGCAGCTTAGCGCTAACGGGGGCAGATACGCAGTATTTT
CASSLALTGADTQYF
>TRBJ2-5|NA|TRBV11-2|many
TGTGCCAGCAGCCTCATGACCGCAGCACCCGAGACCCAGTACTTC
CASSLMTAAPETQYF
>TRBJ2-6|NA|TRBV4-3|many
TGCGCCAGCAGCCAAGAAATGACGGGGCGAGGGGCCAACGTCCTGACTTTC
CASSQEMTGRGANVLTF
>TRBJ2-7|TRBD2|TRBV20-1|NA
TGCAGTGCTAGAAATTTCCTAGCGGGGGTCTCCTACGAGCGGTACTTC
CSARNFLAGVSYERYF
>TRBJ2-1|NA|TRBV10-2|many
TGCGCCAGCAGTGAGCGCGGACAGAAGCAGTTCTTC
CASSERGQKQFF
>TRBJ1-2|TRBD1|TRBV6-1|many
TGTGCCAGCAGTTCACGGACAGGGGATGGCTACACCTTC
CASSSRTGDGYTF
>TRBJ1-1|NA|TRBV28|many
TGTGCCAGCAGCCCCTCGGGGACCGGCCCTGAAGCTTTCTTT
CASSPSGTGPEAFF
>TRBJ1-5|TRBD1|TRBV30|many
TGTGCCTGGAATGGACAGGGAAGAGAGCCCCAGCATTTT
CAWNGQGREPQHF
>TRBJ1-2|NA|TRBV20-1|many
TGCAGTGCTCGGGACGGTATTAACTATGGCTACACCTTC
CSARDGINYGYTF
>TRBJ1-5|TRBD1|TRBV25-1|many
TGTGCCAGCACCGTCCTGGACAGGTTTCCCCTCTTCGATCGCAATCAGCCCCAGCATTTT
CASTVLDRFPLFDRNQPQHF